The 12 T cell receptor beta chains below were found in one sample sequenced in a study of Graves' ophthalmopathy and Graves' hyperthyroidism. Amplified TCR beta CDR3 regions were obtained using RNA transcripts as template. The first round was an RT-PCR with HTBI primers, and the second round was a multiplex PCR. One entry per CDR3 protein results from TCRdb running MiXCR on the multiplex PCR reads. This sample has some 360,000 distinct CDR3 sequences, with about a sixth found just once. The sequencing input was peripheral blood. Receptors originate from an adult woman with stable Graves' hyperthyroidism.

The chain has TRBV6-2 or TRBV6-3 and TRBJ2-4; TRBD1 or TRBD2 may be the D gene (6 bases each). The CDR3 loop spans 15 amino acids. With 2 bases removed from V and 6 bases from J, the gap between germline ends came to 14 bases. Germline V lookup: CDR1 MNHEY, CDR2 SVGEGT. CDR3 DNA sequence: TGTGCCAGCAGTTACCCCGGAGGGGGGAGAAACATTCAGTACTTC. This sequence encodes CASSYPGGGRNIQYF.

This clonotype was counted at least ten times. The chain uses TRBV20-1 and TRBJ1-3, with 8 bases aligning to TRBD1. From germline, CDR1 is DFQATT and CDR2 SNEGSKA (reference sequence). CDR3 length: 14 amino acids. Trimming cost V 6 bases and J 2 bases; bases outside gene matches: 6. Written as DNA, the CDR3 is TGCAGTGCAAAGACAGGGGAGGCTGGAAACACCATATATTTT. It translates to CSAKTGEAGNTIYF.

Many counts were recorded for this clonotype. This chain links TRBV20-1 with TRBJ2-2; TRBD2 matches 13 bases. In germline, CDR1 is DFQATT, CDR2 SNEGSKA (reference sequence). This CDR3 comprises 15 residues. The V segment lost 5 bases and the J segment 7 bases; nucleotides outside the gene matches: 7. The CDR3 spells CSAFGTSGIVGELFF. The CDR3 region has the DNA TGCAGTGCTTTCGGGACTAGCGGGATAGTCGGGGAGCTGTTTTTT.

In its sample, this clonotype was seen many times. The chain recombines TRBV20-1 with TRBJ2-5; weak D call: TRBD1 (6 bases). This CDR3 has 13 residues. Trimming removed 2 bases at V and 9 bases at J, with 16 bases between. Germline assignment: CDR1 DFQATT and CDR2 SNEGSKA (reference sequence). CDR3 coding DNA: TGCAGTGCTAGATTAAACAGCAGGGGACCCCAGTACTTC. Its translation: CSARLNSRGPQYF.

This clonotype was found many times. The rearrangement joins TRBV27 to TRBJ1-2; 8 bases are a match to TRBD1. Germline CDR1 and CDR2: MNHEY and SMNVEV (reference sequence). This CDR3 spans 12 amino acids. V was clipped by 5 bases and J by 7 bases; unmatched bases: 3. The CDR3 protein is CASSQTGAGYTF. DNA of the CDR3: TGTGCCAGCAGTCAGACAGGGGCTGGCTACACCTTC.

CDR3 loop: CASSYIPGGWNTEAFF. The CDR3 DNA is TGTGCCAGCAGTTACATACCAGGGGGCTGGAACACTGAAGCTTTCTTT. The rearrangement links TRBV6-2 or TRBV6-3 to TRBJ1-1, with 8 bases fitting TRBD1. CDR3 length: 16 amino acids. Germline CDR1 MNHEY, CDR2 SVGEGT. V shed 2 bases and J 1 base; nucleotides not matched to a gene: 6.

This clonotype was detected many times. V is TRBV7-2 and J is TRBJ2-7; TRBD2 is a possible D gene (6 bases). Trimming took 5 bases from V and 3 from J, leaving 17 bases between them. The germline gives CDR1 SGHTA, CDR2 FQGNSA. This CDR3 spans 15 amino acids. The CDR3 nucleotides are TGTGCCAGCAGCCGGCTAGGCGGGGAAAACTACGAGCAGTACTTC. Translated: CASSRLGGENYEQYF.

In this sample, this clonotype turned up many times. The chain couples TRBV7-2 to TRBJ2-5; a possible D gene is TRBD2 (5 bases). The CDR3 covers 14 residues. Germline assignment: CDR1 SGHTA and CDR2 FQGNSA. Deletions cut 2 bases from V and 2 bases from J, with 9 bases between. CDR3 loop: CASSLHGLQETQYF. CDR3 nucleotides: TGTGCCAGCAGCTTACACGGACTTCAAGAGACCCAGTACTTC.

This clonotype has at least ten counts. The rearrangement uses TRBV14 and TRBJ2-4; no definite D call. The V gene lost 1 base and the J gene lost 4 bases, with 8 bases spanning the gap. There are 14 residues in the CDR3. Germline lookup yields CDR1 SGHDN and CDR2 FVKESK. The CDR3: CASSQAGQKNIQYF. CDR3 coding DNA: TGTGCCAGCAGCCAAGCCGGGCAGAAAAACATTCAGTACTTC.

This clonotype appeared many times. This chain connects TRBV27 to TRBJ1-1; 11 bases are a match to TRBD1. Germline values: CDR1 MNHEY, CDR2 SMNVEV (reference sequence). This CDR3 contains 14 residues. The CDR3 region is CATRDRGMNTEAFF. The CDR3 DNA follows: TGTGCAACTCGGGACAGGGGGATGAACACTGAAGCTTTCTTT.

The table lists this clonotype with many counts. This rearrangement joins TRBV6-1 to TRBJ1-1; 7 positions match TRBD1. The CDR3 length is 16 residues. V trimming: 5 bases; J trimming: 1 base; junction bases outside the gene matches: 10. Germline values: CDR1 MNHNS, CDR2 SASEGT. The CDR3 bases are TGTGCCAGCAGTCCCTGGGGGGACAGAGAGAACACTGAAGCTTTCTTT. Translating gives CASSPWGDRENTEAFF.

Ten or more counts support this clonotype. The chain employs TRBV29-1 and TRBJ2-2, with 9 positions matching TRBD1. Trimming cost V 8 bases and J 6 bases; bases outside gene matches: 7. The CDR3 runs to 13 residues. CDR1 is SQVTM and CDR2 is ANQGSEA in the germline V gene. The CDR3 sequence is CSTTGGAAGELFF. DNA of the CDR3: TGCAGCACTACAGGGGGCGCCGCCGGGGAGCTGTTTTTT.